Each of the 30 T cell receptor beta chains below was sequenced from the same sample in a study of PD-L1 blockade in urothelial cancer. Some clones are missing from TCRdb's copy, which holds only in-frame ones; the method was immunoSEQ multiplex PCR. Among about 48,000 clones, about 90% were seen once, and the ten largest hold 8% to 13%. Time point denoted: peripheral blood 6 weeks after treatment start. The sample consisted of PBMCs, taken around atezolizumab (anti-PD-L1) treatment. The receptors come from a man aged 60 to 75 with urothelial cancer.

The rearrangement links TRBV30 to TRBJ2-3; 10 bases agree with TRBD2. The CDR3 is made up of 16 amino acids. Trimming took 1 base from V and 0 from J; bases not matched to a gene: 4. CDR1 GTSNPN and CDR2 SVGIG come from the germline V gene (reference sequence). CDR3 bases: TGTGCCTGGAGTGACGGACTAGCGGCTAGCACAGATACGCAGTATTTT. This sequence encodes CAWSDGLAASTDTQYF.

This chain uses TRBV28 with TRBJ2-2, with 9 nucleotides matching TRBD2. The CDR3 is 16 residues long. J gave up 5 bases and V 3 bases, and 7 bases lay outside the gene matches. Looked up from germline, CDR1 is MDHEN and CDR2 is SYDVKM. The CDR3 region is CASSFGSGGRTGELFF. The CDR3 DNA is TGTGCCAGCAGTTTCGGTAGCGGGGGCCGAACCGGGGAGCTGTTTTTT. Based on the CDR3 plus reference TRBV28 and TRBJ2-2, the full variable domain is DVKVTQSSRYLVKRTGEKVFLECVQDMDHENMFWYRQDPGLGLRLIYFSYDVKMKEKGDIPEGYSVSREKKERFSLILESASTNQTSMYLCASSFGSGGRTGELFFGEGSRLTVL.

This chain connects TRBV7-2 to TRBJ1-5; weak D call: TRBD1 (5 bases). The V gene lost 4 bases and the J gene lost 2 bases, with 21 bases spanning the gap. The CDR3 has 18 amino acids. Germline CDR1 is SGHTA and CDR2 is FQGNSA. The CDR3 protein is CASSYRIQAGVGNQPQHF. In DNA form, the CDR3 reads TGTGCCAGCAGCTACCGGATACAGGCTGGAGTGGGCAATCAGCCCCAGCATTTT.

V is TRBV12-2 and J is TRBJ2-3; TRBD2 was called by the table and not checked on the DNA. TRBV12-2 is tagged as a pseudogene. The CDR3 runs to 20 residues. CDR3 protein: CASRLAELAGALRSTDTQYF. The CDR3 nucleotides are TGTGCAAGTCGCTTAGCGGAACTAGCGGGGGCCCTAAGGAGCACAGATACGCAGTATTTT.

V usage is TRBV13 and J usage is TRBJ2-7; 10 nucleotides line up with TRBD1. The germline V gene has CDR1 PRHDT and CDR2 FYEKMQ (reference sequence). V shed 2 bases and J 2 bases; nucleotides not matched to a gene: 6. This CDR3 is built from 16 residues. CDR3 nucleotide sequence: TGTGCCAGCAGCTTAACAGTCGGGACAGGGGCCTACGAGCAGTACTTC. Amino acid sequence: CASSLTVGTGAYEQYF.

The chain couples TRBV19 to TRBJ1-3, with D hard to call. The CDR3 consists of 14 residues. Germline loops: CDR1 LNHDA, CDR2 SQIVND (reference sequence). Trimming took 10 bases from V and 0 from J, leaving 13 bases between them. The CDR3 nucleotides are TGTGCCACTAGCACAAACCCCTCTGGAAACACCATATATTTT. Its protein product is CATSTNPSGNTIYF.

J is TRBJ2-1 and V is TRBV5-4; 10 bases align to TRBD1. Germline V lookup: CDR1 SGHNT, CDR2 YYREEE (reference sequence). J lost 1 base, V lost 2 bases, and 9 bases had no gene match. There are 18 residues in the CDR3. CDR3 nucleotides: TGTGCCAGCAGCTTATATAGGACGGGACAGGGGTCCTACAATGAGCAGTTCTTC. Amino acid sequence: CASSLYRTGQGSYNEQFF.

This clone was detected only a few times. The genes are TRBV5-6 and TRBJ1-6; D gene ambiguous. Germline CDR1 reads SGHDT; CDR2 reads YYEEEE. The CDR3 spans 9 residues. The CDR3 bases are TGTTCGTTAAATTCACCCCTCCACTTT. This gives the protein CSLNSPLHF. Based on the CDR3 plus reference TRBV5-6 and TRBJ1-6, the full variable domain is DAGVTQSPTHLIKTRGQQVTLRCSPKSGHDTVSWYQQALGQGPQFIFQYYEEEERQRGNFPDRFSGHQFPNYSSELNVNALLLGDSALYLCSLNSPLHFGNGTRLTVT.

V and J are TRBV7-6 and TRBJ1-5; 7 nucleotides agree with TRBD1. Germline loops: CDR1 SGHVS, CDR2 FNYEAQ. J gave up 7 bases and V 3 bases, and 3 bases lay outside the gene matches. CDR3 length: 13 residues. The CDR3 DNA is TGTGCCAGCAGCTTGGCAGGGGGGCAGCCCCAGCATTTT. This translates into CASSLAGGQPQHF. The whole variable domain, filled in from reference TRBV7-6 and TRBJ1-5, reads GAGVSQSPRYKVTKRGQDVALRCDPISGHVSLYWYRQALGQGPEFLTYFNYEAQQDKSGLPNDRFSAERPEGSISTLTIQRTEQRDSAMYRCASSLAGGQPQHFGDGTRLSIL.

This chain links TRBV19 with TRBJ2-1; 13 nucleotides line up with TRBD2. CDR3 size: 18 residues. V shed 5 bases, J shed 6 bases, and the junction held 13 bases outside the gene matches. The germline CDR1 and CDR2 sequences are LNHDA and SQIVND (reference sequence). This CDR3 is CASSPQTWTSGGSNEQFF. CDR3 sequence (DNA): TGTGCCAGTAGTCCGCAGACATGGACTAGCGGGGGAAGCAATGAGCAGTTCTTC.

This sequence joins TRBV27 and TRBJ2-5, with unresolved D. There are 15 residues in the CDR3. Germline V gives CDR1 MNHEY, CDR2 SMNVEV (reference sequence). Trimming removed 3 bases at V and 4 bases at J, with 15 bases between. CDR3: CASSFSGWLGETQYF. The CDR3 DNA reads TGTGCCAGCAGTTTCTCCGGGTGGTTGGGAGAGACCCAGTACTTC.

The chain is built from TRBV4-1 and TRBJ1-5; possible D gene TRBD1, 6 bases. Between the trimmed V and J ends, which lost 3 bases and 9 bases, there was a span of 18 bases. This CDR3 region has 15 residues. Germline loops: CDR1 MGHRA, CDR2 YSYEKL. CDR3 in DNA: TGCGCCAGCAGCCAGGCAGGGGCATCCTGGGCGCCCCAGCATTTT. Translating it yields CASSQAGASWAPQHF.

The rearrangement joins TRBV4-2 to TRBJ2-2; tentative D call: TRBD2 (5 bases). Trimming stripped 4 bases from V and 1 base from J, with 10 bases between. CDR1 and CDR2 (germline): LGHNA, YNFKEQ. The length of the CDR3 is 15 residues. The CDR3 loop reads CASSRGTRNTGELFF. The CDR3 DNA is TGTGCCAGCAGCCGCGGAACTAGGAACACCGGGGAGCTGTTTTTT.

The CDR3 loop reads CASSLWRGALSYNEQFF. Written as DNA, the CDR3 is TGTGCCAGCAGCTTGTGGCGGGGTGCACTCTCCTACAATGAGCAGTTCTTC. The rearrangement uses TRBV5-6 and TRBJ2-1, with a possible D match to TRBD2 (6 bases). Germline CDR1 and CDR2: SGHDT and YYEEEE. The CDR3 has 17 amino acids. Trimming cost V 1 base and J 0 bases, with 14 bases left between them.

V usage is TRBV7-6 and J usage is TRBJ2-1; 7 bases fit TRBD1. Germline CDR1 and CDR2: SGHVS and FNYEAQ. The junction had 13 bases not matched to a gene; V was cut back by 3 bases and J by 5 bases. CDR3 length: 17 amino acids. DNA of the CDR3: TGTGCCAGCAGCTTGCTGCCGAGGGGGCTAAGAAACAATGAGCAGTTCTTC. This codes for CASSLLPRGLRNNEQFF.

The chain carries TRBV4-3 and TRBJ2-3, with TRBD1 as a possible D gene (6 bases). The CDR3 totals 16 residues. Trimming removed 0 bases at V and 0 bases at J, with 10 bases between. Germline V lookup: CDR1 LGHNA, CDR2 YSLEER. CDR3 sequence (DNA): TGCGCCAGCAGCCAAGATTTGGACAGTAGCACAGATACGCAGTATTTT. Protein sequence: CASSQDLDSSTDTQYF.

The DNA for the CDR3 is TGTGCCAGCTCACCCTCAGGGCGTAGTGGGGAAAAACTGTTTTTT. Its translation: CASSPSGRSGEKLFF. The chain joins TRBV18 to TRBJ1-4; a weak D match, TRBD1 (5 bases). Germline values: CDR1 KGHSH, CDR2 LQKENI. The length of the CDR3 is 15 residues. Trimming shortened V by 3 bases and J by 8 bases, and 16 bases separated the two germline ends.

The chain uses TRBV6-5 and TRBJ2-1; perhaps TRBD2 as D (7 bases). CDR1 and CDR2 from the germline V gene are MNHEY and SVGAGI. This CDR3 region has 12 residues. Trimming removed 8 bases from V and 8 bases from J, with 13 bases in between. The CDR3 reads CASGGAQDEQFF. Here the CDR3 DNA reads TGTGCCAGCGGGGGGGCACAGGATGAGCAGTTCTTC.

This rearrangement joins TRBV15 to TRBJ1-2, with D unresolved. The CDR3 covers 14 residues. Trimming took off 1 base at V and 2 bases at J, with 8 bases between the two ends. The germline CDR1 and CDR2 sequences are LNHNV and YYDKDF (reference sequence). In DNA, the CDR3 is TGTGCCACCAGCAGAGTAGCGGTGAACTATGGCTACACCTTC. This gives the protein CATSRVAVNYGYTF. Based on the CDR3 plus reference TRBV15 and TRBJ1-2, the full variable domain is DAMVIQNPRYQVTQFGKPVTLSCSQTLNHNVMYWYQQKSSQAPKLLFHYYDKDFNNEADTPDNFQSRRPNTSFCFLDIRSPGLGDTAMYLCATSRVAVNYGYTFGSGTRLTVV.

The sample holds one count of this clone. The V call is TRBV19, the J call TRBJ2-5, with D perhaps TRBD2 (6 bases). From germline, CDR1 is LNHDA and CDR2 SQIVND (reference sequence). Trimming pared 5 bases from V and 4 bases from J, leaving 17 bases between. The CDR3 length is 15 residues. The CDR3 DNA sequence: TGTGCCAGTAGTCCCGGGACTGGGGTATCAGAGACCCAGTACTTC. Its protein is CASSPGTGVSETQYF.

The CDR3 nucleotides read TGTGCCAGCTCCACATTGGACAGGGGAGCCTCTGGCTACACCTTC. This gives the protein CASSTLDRGASGYTF. This chain connects TRBV18 to TRBJ1-2; 9 nucleotides align to TRBD1. The CDR3 is 15 residues long. With V trimmed by 6 bases and J by 7 bases, 12 bases remained unmatched. Germline lookup yields CDR1 KGHSH and CDR2 LQKENI.

DNA for the CDR3: TGTGCTAGTGGTTTGGTACGGGGGGGTACTTCTGCAACTAATGAAAAACTGTTTTTT. Its translation is CASGLVRGGTSATNEKLFF. V gene TRBV12-5 combines with J gene TRBJ1-4; TRBD1 might be the D (5 bases). Trimming cost V 0 bases and J 0 bases, with 17 bases left between them. The length of the CDR3 is 19 residues. Germline V gene sequence: CDR1 LGHNT, CDR2 FRNRAP.

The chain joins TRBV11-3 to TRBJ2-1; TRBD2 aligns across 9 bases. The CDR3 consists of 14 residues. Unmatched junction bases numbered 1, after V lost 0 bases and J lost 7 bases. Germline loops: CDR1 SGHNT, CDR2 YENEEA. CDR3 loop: CASSLEAGGNEQFF. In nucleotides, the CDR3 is TGTGCCAGCAGCTTAGAGGCGGGGGGGAATGAGCAGTTCTTC.

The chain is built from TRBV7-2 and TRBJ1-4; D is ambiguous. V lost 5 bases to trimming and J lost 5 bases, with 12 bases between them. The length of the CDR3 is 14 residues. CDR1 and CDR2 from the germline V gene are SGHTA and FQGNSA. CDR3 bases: TGTGCCAGCAGCCTGAGTGTAGCGAATGAAAAACTGTTTTTT. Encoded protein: CASSLSVANEKLFF.

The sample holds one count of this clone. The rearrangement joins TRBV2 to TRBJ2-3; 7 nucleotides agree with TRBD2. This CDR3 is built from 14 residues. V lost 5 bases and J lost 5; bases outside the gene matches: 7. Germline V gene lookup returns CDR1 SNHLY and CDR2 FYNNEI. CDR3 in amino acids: CASSRSGVQDTQYF. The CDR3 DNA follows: TGTGCCAGCAGTAGGAGCGGGGTCCAAGATACGCAGTATTTT.

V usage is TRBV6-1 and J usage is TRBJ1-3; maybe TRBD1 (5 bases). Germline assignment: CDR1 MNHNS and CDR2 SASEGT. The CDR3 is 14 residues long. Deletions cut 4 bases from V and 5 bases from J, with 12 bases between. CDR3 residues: CASSVQGLRNTIYF. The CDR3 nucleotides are TGTGCCAGCAGTGTTCAGGGTCTAAGAAACACCATATATTTT.

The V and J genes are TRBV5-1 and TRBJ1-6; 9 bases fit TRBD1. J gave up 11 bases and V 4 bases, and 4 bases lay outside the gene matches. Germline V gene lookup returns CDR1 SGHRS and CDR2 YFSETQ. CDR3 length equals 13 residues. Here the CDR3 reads CASSGGQGPPLHF. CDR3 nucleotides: TGCGCCAGCAGCGGGGGACAGGGCCCACCCCTCCACTTT.

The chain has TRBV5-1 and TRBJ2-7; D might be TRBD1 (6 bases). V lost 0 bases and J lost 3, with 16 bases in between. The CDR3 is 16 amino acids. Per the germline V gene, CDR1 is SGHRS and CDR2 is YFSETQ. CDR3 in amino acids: CASSLALTGTNYEQYF. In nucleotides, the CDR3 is TGCGCCAGCAGCTTGGCCCTGACAGGTACAAACTACGAGCAGTACTTC.

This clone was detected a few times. CDR3 residues: CASSPKGPDEQYF. Here the CDR3 DNA reads TGTGCCAGCTCACCAAAGGGGCCAGACGAGCAGTACTTC. The V call is TRBV18, the J call TRBJ2-7; perhaps TRBD1 as D (5 bases). V lost 2 bases and J 5 bases, leaving 10 bases between the germline ends. The germline gives CDR1 KGHSH, CDR2 LQKENI. The CDR3 extends over 13 amino acids.

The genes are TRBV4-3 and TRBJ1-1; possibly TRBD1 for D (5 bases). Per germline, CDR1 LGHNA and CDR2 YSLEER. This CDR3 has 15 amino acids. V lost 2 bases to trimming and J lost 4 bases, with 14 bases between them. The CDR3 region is CASSQSNYGGTEAFF. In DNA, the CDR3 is TGCGCCAGCAGCCAATCGAACTACGGGGGCACTGAAGCTTTCTTT.